This entry concerns a single T cell receptor (beta chain). The CDR3 loop spans 13 amino acids. Germline CDR1 SGHRS, CDR2 YFSETQ. The V gene end was trimmed by 0 bases and the J gene end by 9 bases; junction bases not matched to a gene: 3. MiXCR, applied by TCRdb to the 5' RACE reads, yields one record per CDR3 protein. The data show hundreds of thousands of distinct CDR3 sequences, 5.5% to 7.5% seen once. This record belongs to a study of identical twins. Source material: naive T cells sorted from blood. The sequence derives from a man between 18 and 29 years old in good health. The V and J genes are TRBV5-1 and TRBJ2-1; 7 bases align to TRBD2. DNA for the CDR3: TGCGCCAGCAGCTTGGACCAGCGGGGTGAGCAGTTCTTC. Translation gives CASSLDQRGEQFF.